This record concerns one TCR beta chain sequence. The sample comes from a study of blood T cells in healthy people across ages. Study-level information: Template switching picked up about one barcoded beta molecule for each two T cells.

Primers used in a second PCR of roughly 7 to 11 cycles were a sample-barcoded 5' primer and a J-beta primer mix. TCRdb reprocessed the 5' RACE reads via MiXCR and lists one record per CDR3 protein. There are 750,000 to 950,000 distinct CDR3 sequences in the sample; 25% to 35% occur only once, and 10% lies in the top ten. This CDR3 comprises 16 residues. Looked up from germline, CDR1 is SEHNR and CDR2 is FQNEAQ (reference sequence). The V gene end was trimmed by 4 bases and the J gene end by 4 bases; junction bases not matched to a gene: 9. The same data also went into a second study, on T cells of mothers and their children.

Sample: blood. The chain has TRBV7-9 and TRBJ1-1; 10 nucleotides align to TRBD1. The source is a woman in her 40s in good health. The CDR3 here is CASSYPGQGIGTEAFF. The DNA for the CDR3 is TGTGCCAGCAGCTACCCGGGACAGGGGATTGGCACTGAAGCTTTCTTT.